Described below is a single TCR beta chain sequence and its context. This clonotype was seen a handful of times. There is no known antigen for this receptor. Within one base of it there is no much larger clone, and no base qualities were kept. Any patient with an uncontrolled infection, another autoimmune disease, pregnancy or lactation was excluded. Diagnoses were based on clinical symptoms, serum thyroxine and TRAb, thyroid ultrasound and orbital computed tomography. Total RNA was extracted using Trizol reagent, and RNA quality was assessed on an Agilent 2100 Bioanalyzer. Amplification of TCR beta CDR3 regions was carried out from RNA transcripts. The first round of RT-PCR for the TCR CDR3 was performed with the HTBI primer set and the Qiagen OneStep RT-PCR kit. Libraries were constructed in a second round of multiplex PCR, after which size selection and purification were performed. The libraries were sequenced on an Illumina HiSeq2000 using paired-end 100 bp reads. In the source study's methods: SOAPnuke was used to process the raw data, with reads discarded if the reads contained adapters or uncalled bases, had a mean Phred below 15, or lacked an exact constant-primer or identifier match. COPE v1.2.5 was used to merge the high-quality paired reads, and each unique nucleotide sequence was defined as a clonotype. MiTCR v1.1 was used to align the clonotypes against IMGT TRBV, TRBD and TRBJ reference segments. The analysis was restricted to V-J combinations with a frequency above 0.0001, which together covered about 99% of the repertoires. The TCS score was defined as the ratio of F50 (clonal expansion) to E x V (chaos), calculated using BLOSUM62-based TCRdist between CDR3 peptides within each V-J. Welch's t-statistics and random forest reduced fewer than 600 V-J features to 13, which were used in a naive Bayes classifier (R e1071). The Morisita-Horn index was used to measure how similar the thyroid and blood repertoires were. TCRdb reran the public reads through fastp at Q25 and MiXCR, keeping productive beta chains. Every CDR3 protein is listed once, alongside the most common genes and DNA of its rows. TCRdb's processing, not the authors' own work, is the source of the V and J calls. A total of about 510,000 distinct CDR3 sequences appear in this sample, around 43% of them only once. Of the sample, 44% falls within the top ten clones.

This sample is part of a study of T cells in Graves' hyperthyroidism and ophthalmopathy (dated by TCRdb to the late 2010s). Regarding the complete study: To identify TCR V-J signatures that set the groups apart, the researchers used a discovery cohort of 100 patients, made up of roughly 40 with Graves' ophthalmopathy and some 56 with stable Graves' hyperthyroidism. Prospective prediction of ophthalmopathy was tested in an independent validation cohort consisting of some 18 hyperthyroidism patients and more than 15 patients who later progressed to ophthalmopathy. The 100 or so discovery patients were randomly split 7:3 into training and test sets. The study also compared thyroid tissue and blood T-cell repertoires from several Graves' hyperthyroidism patients. After blood sampling, hyperthyroidism patients were treated with methimazole at a starting dose of 30 mg daily, and ophthalmopathy patients were treated with high-dose intravenous methylprednisolone. According to the paper, TCR Vbeta CDR3 sequencing was carried out on over 130 peripheral blood samples, which came from some 41 ophthalmopathy, fewer than 80 hyperthyroidism and about 17 progressor patients. The full study reports these points: Most expanded thyroid clonotypes (frequency above 0.001) were also detected in blood, a finding suggesting that blood repertoires may reflect thyroid immune responses. Sample size was not statistically predetermined, and investigators were not blinded to group allocation. A model built on a 13 V-J signature distinguished ophthalmopathy from stable hyperthyroidism, reaching over 85% sensitivity and around 81% specificity in cross-validation and 80%/75% in testing. In validation, the model predicted progression to ophthalmopathy with approximately 71% sensitivity and roughly 75% specificity, a median of roughly seven months before onset.

Including cysteine and phenylalanine, the CDR3 has 15 amino acids. Here the CDR3 DNA is all that survives: 45 bases in frame from base 1. CDR1 MGHRA and CDR2 YSYEKL were looked up in the germline V gene. The junction carries 13 bases between V and J, which are trimmed by 4 bases and 4 bases respectively. The chain links TRBV4-1 with TRBJ1-4; the D segment cannot be called with confidence. Sequenced: peripheral blood or thyroid tissue (not recorded which). This TCR came from an adult woman with Graves' disease, either hyperthyroidism or ophthalmopathy (not recorded which). The nucleotide sequence is given as TGCGCCAGCAGCCCCGATGGGGTTTATAATGAAAAACTGTTTTTT. Its amino acids are CASSPDGVYNEKLFF.